The 25 T cell receptor beta chains below come from one sample, sequenced in a study of cytomegalovirus exposure and HLA in healthy donors. Clones were read by immunoSEQ multiplex PCR, and TCRdb kept only the in-frame ones, dropping some. The repertoire has 150,000 to 200,000 clones, more than 75% of them found once; the top ten carry 1.4%. Sequenced material: PBMCs. The origin of the receptors is a woman in her twenties or thirties in good health and CMV-seronegative.

This chain joins TRBV9 and TRBJ2-1, with 12 bases fitting TRBD2. V gave up 4 bases and J gave up 5 bases; unmatched junction bases: 7. The CDR3 loop spans 16 amino acids. Looked up from germline, CDR1 is SGDLS and CDR2 is YYNGEE. For the CDR3, the DNA is TGTGCCAGCAGCCCCCCGACTAGCGGGGGCCACAATGAGCAGTTCTTC. Residues: CASSPPTSGGHNEQFF. Using reference TRBV9 and TRBJ2-1 for the parts outside the CDR3, the full variable domain is DSGVTQTPKHLITATGQRVTLRCSPRSGDLSVYWYQQSLDQGLQFLIQYYNGEERAKGNILERFSAQQFPDLHSELNLSSLELGDSALYFCASSPPTSGGHNEQFFGPGTRLTVL.

J is TRBJ1-6 and V is TRBV6-1; 8 positions match TRBD1. Germline-derived CDR1 and CDR2 are MNHNS and SASEGT. There are 15 residues in the CDR3. V lost 6 bases to trimming and J lost 4 bases; unmatched junction nucleotides: 5. As DNA, the CDR3 is TGTGCCAGCAGACCACAGGGGGGATATAATTCACCCCTCCACTTT. It is translated as CASRPQGGYNSPLHF.

This clone was found once. V and J are TRBV6-5 and TRBJ2-1, with D tentatively TRBD1 (6 bases). V shed 5 bases and J shed 6 bases, with 11 bases lying between them. The CDR3 is 13 amino acids. Germline V gene data show CDR1 as MNHEY and CDR2 as SVGAGI. CDR3 sequence reads: CASSPGTTNEQFF. For the CDR3, the DNA is TGTGCCAGCAGTCCCGGGACAACCAATGAGCAGTTCTTC.

This chain connects TRBV6-6 to TRBJ2-1, with 11 positions matching TRBD2. V shed 2 bases and J 5 bases; nucleotides not matched to a gene: 2. There are 15 residues in the CDR3. The germline CDR1 and CDR2 sequences are MNHNY and SVGAGI (reference sequence). The CDR3 here is CASSYGTSGNNEQFF. DNA of the CDR3: TGTGCCAGCAGTTACGGGACTAGCGGTAACAATGAGCAGTTCTTC.

This rearrangement joins TRBV19 to TRBJ2-6; D may be TRBD2 (6 bases). Germline CDR1 LNHDA, CDR2 SQIVND (reference sequence). V lost 2 bases, J lost 2 bases, and 10 bases lay in between. There are 16 residues in the CDR3. CDR3 coding DNA: TGTGCCAGTAGTATACGTGGAGGGGCTGGGGCCAACGTCCTGACTTTC. Residues: CASSIRGGAGANVLTF.

The V and J genes are TRBV27 and TRBJ1-6; a possible D gene is TRBD1 (5 bases). V was cut by 6 bases and J by 9 bases, with 18 bases left in between. This CDR3 has 15 residues. The germline V gene has CDR1 MNHEY and CDR2 SMNVEV (reference sequence). CDR3 in amino acids: CASSLGRGSGSPLHF. The CDR3 region has the DNA TGTGCCAGCAGCTTGGGGAGGGGAAGCGGTTCACCCCTCCACTTT.

The rearrangement joins TRBV5-6 to TRBJ2-3; a possible D gene is TRBD1 (6 bases). V dropped 2 bases and J dropped 4 bases, with 11 bases sitting between them. This CDR3 comprises 14 residues. Looked up from germline, CDR1 is SGHDT and CDR2 is YYEEEE. CDR3 residues: CASSFVGGPDTQYF. The CDR3 coding sequence is TGTGCCAGCAGCTTCGTTGGGGGCCCAGATACGCAGTATTTT.

The V call is TRBV7-9, the J call TRBJ2-2; 9 positions agree with TRBD2. CDR3 length equals 16 residues. V shed 2 bases, J shed 0 bases, and the junction held 1 base outside the gene matches. Germline V CDR1 and CDR2: SEHNR, FQNEAQ (reference sequence). In nucleotides, the CDR3 is TGTGCCAGCAGCTTACTAGCGGGGACGAACACCGGGGAGCTGTTTTTT. Protein product: CASSLLAGTNTGELFF.

The CDR3 bases are TGTGCCAGTAGTATAAGGCTAGCGGAGTACAATGAGCAGTTCTTC. Its protein is CASSIRLAEYNEQFF. The genes are TRBV19 and TRBJ2-1; 7 positions agree with TRBD2. The CDR3 is 15 residues long. V dropped 2 bases and J dropped 4; count of bases not matched to a gene: 5. Germline lookup yields CDR1 LNHDA and CDR2 SQIVND (reference sequence).

The sample holds a few counts of this clone. CDR3 amino acids: CASSLQGSGGYYEQYF. CDR3 DNA: TGTGCCAGCAGCTTACAGGGTAGCGGGGGGTACTACGAGCAGTACTTC. V and J are TRBV7-8 and TRBJ2-7; 10 nucleotides match TRBD2. Germline assignment: CDR1 SGHVS and CDR2 FQNEAQ. This CDR3 comprises 16 residues. The trim removed 2 bases at V and 3 bases at J, leaving 7 bases unmatched.

V gene TRBV5-1 combines with J gene TRBJ2-5, with D tentatively TRBD2 (7 bases). The V end was cut by 3 bases, the J end by 6 bases, with 27 bases between. CDR3 length equals 18 residues. Germline V gene data show CDR1 as SGHRS and CDR2 as YFSETQ. For the CDR3, the DNA is TGCGCCAGCAGCTCCTTCCTCGCCTTGAGGGGGGGGTCGCAGACCCAGTACTTC. Translated, it gives CASSSFLALRGGSQTQYF.

J is TRBJ2-1 and V is TRBV5-1, with TRBD1 matching 12 bases. J lost 5 bases, V lost 4 bases, and 4 bases had no gene match. Germline assignment: CDR1 SGHRS and CDR2 YFSETQ. The CDR3 sequence is 15 residues long. The CDR3 nucleotides are TGCGCCAGCAGCGTGGGACAGGGGGCAAACAATGAGCAGTTCTTC. Translated: CASSVGQGANNEQFF. Filled out from reference TRBV5-1 and TRBJ2-1, the complete variable domain reads KAGVTQTPRYLIKTRGQQVTLSCSPISGHRSVSWYQQTPGQGLQFLFEYFSETQRNKGNFPGRFSGRQFSNSRSEMNVSTLELGDSALYLCASSVGQGANNEQFFGPGTRLTVL.

This clone appeared a single time. The chain is built from TRBV15 and TRBJ1-1; 7 bases match TRBD1. Unmatched junction bases numbered 7, after V lost 6 bases and J lost 6 bases. The CDR3 runs 13 residues. Per the germline V gene, CDR1 is LNHNV and CDR2 is YYDKDF (reference sequence). CDR3 residues: CATRRQGFPEAFF. Written as DNA, the CDR3 is TGTGCCACCAGAAGACAGGGTTTTCCTGAAGCTTTCTTT. The complete variable domain, with remaining parts taken from reference TRBV15 and TRBJ1-1, reads DAMVIQNPRYQVTQFGKPVTLSCSQTLNHNVMYWYQQKSSQAPKLLFHYYDKDFNNEADTPDNFQSRRPNTSFCFLDIRSPGLGDTAMYLCATRRQGFPEAFFGQGTRLTVV.

Here the CDR3 reads CASSPGADRAFNYGYTF. The CDR3 nucleotides are TGTGCCAGCAGCCCCGGGGCCGACAGGGCCTTTAACTATGGCTACACCTTC. The chain couples TRBV5-4 to TRBJ1-2; TRBD1 agrees at 7 bases. The CDR3 sequence is 17 residues long. The V segment lost 4 bases and the J segment 1 base; nucleotides outside the gene matches: 13. Germline CDR1 and CDR2: SGHNT and YYREEE (reference sequence).

V gene TRBV6-5 combines with J gene TRBJ1-1, with D uncertain. Between the trimmed V and J ends, which lost 2 bases and 2 bases, there was a span of 12 bases. Germline V gene sequence: CDR1 MNHEY, CDR2 SVGAGI. The CDR3 is made up of 15 amino acids. The CDR3, as DNA: TGTGCCAGCAGTTACGCGGTGGCGGCTAACACTGAAGCTTTCTTT. Its translation is CASSYAVAANTEAFF.

V gene TRBV6-5 combines with J gene TRBJ2-1; 12 positions match TRBD2. The ends lost 2 bases at V and 4 bases at J; junction bases unmatched: 3. Per the germline V gene, CDR1 is MNHEY and CDR2 is SVGAGI. The CDR3 length is 16 residues. The CDR3 sequence is CASSYDLAGGYNEQFF. The CDR3 DNA sequence: TGTGCCAGCAGTTACGATCTAGCGGGGGGGTACAATGAGCAGTTCTTC.

A single count supports this clone. The chain recombines TRBV6-1 with TRBJ2-1, with D unclear. Germline V gives CDR1 MNHNS, CDR2 SASEGT. The CDR3 has 13 amino acids. The V end lost 2 bases, the J end lost 9 bases, and 11 bases lay between the germline ends. CDR3 sequence (DNA): TGTGCCAGCAGTGAAACTCTGTCCGGTGAGCAGTTCTTC. Translated, it gives CASSETLSGEQFF.

The chain links TRBV7-9 to TRBJ2-7, with D possibly TRBD1 on 6 matching bases. This CDR3 contains 14 residues. V was pared by 2 bases and J by 3 bases, with 11 bases between. Germline values: CDR1 SEHNR, CDR2 FQNEAQ (reference sequence). CDR3 nucleotides: TGTGCCAGCAGCTTACTTGAAGGGGGCTACGAGCAGTACTTC. Translating it yields CASSLLEGGYEQYF.

The chain couples TRBV19 to TRBJ1-5; D possibly corresponds to TRBD1 (5 bases). Germline values: CDR1 LNHDA, CDR2 SQIVND (reference sequence). Between the trimmed V and J ends, which lost 8 bases and 4 bases, there was a span of 12 bases. The CDR3 spans 13 residues. DNA of the CDR3: TGTGCCAGTCAAACAGGTTCTAATCAGCCCCAGCATTTT. Translation: CASQTGSNQPQHF. Together with reference TRBV19 and TRBJ1-5, the CDR3 gives the full variable domain: DGGITQSPKYLFRKEGQNVTLSCEQNLNHDAMYWYRQDPGQGLRLIYYSQIVNDFQKGDIAEGYSVSREKKESFPLTVTSAQKNPTAFYLCASQTGSNQPQHFGDGTRLSIL.

The sample holds one count of this clone. The DNA of the CDR3 is TGTGCCAGCAGTTACGGCTCGGGGAACACTGAAGCTTTCTTT. It yields the protein CASSYGSGNTEAFF. The genes are TRBV6-5 and TRBJ1-1; D gene unclear. CDR1 is MNHEY and CDR2 is SVGAGI in the germline V gene. Trimming took 2 bases from V and 1 from J, leaving 8 bases between them. The CDR3 consists of 14 residues.

V is TRBV5-4 and J is TRBJ1-2; TRBD1 matches 8 bases. J was trimmed by 8 bases and V by 2 bases; bases with no gene match: 11. The CDR3 is made up of 15 amino acids. The germline CDR1 and CDR2 sequences are SGHNT and YYREEE (reference sequence). CDR3 residues: CASSFTGGSRRGYTF. CDR3 DNA sequence: TGTGCCAGCAGCTTTACAGGGGGTTCAAGGAGGGGCTACACCTTC.

The chain recombines TRBV10-3 with TRBJ1-3, with 7 bases matching TRBD1. The V gene end was trimmed by 2 bases and the J gene end by 2 bases; junction bases not matched to a gene: 6. Germline V gene sequence: CDR1 ENHRY, CDR2 SYGVKD. CDR3 length equals 16 residues. The CDR3 reads CAISERQGMAGNTIYF. CDR3 nucleotides: TGTGCCATCAGTGAGAGACAGGGTATGGCTGGAAACACCATATATTTT.

The rearrangement uses TRBV6-5 and TRBJ2-5, with D tentatively TRBD1 (5 bases). CDR1 MNHEY and CDR2 SVGAGI come from the germline V gene. V was clipped by 5 bases and J by 5 bases, with 15 bases between them. The CDR3 totals 14 residues. The DNA of the CDR3 is TGTGCCAGCAGTACCACTCGACAGACGGAGACCCAGTACTTC. Protein sequence: CASSTTRQTETQYF.

This clone was seen a single time. The chain uses TRBV2 and TRBJ2-1, with D maybe TRBD2 (7 bases). The CDR3 extends over 16 amino acids. V was cut by 2 bases and J by 7 bases, with 18 bases left in between. Germline lookup yields CDR1 SNHLY and CDR2 FYNNEI. The CDR3 protein is CASSETRGGNENEQFF. DNA of the CDR3: TGTGCCAGCAGTGAAACCAGGGGAGGGAATGAGAATGAGCAGTTCTTC.

The J gene is TRBJ1-2, the V gene TRBV6-5, with 8 bases lining up with TRBD1. After removal of 6 bases from V and 4 bases from J, the junction contained 4 bases not matched to a gene. The germline gives CDR1 MNHEY, CDR2 SVGAGI. This CDR3 is 13 amino acids long. For the CDR3, the DNA is TGTGCCAGCAGGACAGGGGATGGCTATGGCTACACCTTC. Translated, it gives CASRTGDGYGYTF.